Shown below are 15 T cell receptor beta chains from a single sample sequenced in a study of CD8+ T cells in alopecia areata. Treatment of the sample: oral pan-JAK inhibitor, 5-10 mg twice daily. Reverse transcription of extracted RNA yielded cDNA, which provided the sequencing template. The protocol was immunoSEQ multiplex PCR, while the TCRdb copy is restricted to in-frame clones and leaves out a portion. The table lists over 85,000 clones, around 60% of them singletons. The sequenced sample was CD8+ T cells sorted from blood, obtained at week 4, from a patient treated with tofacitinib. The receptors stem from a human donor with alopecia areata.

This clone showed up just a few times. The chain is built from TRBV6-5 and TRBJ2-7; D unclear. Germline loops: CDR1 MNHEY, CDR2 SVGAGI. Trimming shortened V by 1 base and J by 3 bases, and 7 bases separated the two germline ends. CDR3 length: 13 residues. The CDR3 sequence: CASSYYVGYEQYF. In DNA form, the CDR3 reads TGTGCCAGCAGTTACTATGTCGGCTACGAGCAGTACTTC.

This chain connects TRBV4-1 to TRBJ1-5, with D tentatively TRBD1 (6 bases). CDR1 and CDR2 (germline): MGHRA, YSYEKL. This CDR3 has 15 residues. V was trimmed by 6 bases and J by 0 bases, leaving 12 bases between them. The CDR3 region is CASRPSRGSNQPQHF. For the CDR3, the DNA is TGCGCCAGCAGACCCAGCAGGGGTAGCAATCAGCCCCAGCATTTT.

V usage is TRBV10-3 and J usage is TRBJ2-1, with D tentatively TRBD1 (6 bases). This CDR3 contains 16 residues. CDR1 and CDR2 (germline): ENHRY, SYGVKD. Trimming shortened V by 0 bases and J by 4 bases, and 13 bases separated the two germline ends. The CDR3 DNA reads TGTGCCATCAGTGAGTCGCCGGGACAAATATACAATGAGCAGTTCTTC. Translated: CAISESPGQIYNEQFF.

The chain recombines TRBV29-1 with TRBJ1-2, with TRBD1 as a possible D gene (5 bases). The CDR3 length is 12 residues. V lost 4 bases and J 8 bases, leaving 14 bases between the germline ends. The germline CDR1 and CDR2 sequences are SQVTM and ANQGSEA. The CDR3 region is CSVGGGARGYTF. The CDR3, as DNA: TGCAGCGTTGGTGGAGGGGCGCGAGGCTACACCTTC.

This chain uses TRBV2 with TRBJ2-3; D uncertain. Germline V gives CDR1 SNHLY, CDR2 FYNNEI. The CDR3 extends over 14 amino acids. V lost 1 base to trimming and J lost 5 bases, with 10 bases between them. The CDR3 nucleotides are TGTGCCAGCAGTGAAGAAGACTCACGAGATACGCAGTATTTT. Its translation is CASSEEDSRDTQYF.

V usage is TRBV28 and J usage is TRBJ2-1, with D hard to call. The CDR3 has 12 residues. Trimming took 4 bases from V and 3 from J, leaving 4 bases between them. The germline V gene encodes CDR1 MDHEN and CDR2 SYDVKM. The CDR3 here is CASSSDYNEQFF. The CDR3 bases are TGTGCCAGCAGTTCGGACTACAATGAGCAGTTCTTC.

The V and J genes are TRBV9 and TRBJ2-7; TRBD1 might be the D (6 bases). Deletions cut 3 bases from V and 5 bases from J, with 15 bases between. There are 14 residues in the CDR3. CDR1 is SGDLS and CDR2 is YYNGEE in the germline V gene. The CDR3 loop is CASSAGQGWDEQYF. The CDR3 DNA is TGTGCCAGCAGCGCGGGGCAGGGGTGGGACGAGCAGTACTTC.

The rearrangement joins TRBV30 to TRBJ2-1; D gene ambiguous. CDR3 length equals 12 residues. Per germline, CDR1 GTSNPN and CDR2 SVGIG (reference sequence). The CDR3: CAGISSYNEQFF. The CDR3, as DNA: TGTGCAGGGATCTCCTCCTACAATGAGCAGTTCTTC.

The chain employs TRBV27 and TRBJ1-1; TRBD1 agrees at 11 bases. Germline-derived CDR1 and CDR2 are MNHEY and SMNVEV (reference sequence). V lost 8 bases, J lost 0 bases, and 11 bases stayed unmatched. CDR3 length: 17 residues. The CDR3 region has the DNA TGTGCCAGCTATTGGACAGGGGGCGGATTACTGAACACTGAAGCTTTCTTT. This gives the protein CASYWTGGGLLNTEAFF.

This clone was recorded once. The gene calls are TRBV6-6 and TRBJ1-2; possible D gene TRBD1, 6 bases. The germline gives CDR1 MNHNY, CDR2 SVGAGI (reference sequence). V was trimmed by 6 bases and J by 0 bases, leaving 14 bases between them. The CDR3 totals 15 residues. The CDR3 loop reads CASSRQETANYGYTF. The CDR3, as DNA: TGTGCCAGCAGCCGACAGGAAACAGCTAACTATGGCTACACCTTC.

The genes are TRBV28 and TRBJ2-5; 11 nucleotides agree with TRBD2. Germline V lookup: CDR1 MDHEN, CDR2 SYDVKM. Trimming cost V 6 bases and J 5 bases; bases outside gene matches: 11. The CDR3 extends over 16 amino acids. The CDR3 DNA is TGTGCCAGCAGCATCGGGACTAGCGGTGGGGGGGAGACCCAGTACTTC. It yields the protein CASSIGTSGGGETQYF. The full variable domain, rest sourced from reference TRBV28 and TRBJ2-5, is DVKVTQSSRYLVKRTGEKVFLECVQDMDHENMFWYRQDPGLGLRLIYFSYDVKMKEKGDIPEGYSVSREKKERFSLILESASTNQTSMYLCASSIGTSGGGETQYFGPGTRLLVL.

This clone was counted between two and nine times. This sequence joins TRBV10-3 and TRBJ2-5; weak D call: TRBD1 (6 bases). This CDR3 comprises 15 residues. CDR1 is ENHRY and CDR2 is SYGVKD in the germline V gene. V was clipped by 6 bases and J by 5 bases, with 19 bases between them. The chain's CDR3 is CAIRQGSGSGETQYF. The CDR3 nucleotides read TGTGCCATCAGGCAGGGGAGTGGATCGGGGGAGACCCAGTACTTC.

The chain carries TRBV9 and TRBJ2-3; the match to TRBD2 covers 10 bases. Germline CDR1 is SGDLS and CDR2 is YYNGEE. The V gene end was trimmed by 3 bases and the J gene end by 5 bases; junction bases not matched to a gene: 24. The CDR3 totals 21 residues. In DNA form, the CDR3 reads TGTGCCAGCAGCGCTAACCCTAGCGGGGGAGTACCGACCCTTGAGGGAGATACGCAGTATTTT. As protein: CASSANPSGGVPTLEGDTQYF.

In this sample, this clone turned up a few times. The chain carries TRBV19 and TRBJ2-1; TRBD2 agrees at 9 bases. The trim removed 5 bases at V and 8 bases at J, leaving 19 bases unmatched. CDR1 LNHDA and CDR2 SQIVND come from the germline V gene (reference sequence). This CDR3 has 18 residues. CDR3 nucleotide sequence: TGTGCCAGTAGTCGGGCTAGCGGGACGGCCCATTTTAGTGATGAGCAGTTCTTC. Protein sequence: CASSRASGTAHFSDEQFF.

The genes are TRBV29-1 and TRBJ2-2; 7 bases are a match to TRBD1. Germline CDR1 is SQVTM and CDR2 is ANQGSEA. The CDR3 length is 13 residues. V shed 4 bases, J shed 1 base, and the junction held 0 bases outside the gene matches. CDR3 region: CSVGQGNTGELFF. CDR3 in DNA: TGCAGCGTTGGACAGGGGAACACCGGGGAGCTGTTTTTT.